This T cell receptor (beta chain) was obtained from a study of blood T cell repertoires in COVID-19. Study-level background: Samples came from the United States, Italy and Spain, spanning acute and convalescent COVID-19. The analysed material was cDNA or gDNA that came from T cells, B-cell-depleted T cells, or PBMCs.

Under the authors' procedure: Using reference gene primer amplification, nucleated cell counts were estimated. TCRdb keeps only in-frame clones here, not all; method: immunoSEQ multiplex PCR. V, J and clone size are those of that table, while D and trimming were read from the DNA. This table has 250,000 to 350,000 clones, under 90% appearing once. Trimming shortened V by 6 bases and J by 9 bases, and 9 bases separated the two germline ends. The CDR3 sequence is 12 residues long. The specimen was peripheral blood. V and J are TRBV12-3 or TRBV12-4 and TRBJ1-6; possible D gene TRBD1, 5 bases. The source is a woman in her forties who had recovered from COVID-19. The CDR3 bases are TGTGCCAGCAGCCAAGACAGTTCACCCCTCCACTTT. It specifies CASSQDSSPLHF.